The clone carrying this TCR beta chain was seen only once. This sample was included in a study of blood T cell repertoires in COVID-19. As for the study in general: Sample material is recorded as cDNA or gDNA derived from T cells, B-cell-depleted T cells, or PBMCs.

TCRdb's copy holds only in-frame clones and misses some; the assay was immunoSEQ multiplex PCR. Of roughly 340,000 clones listed, 87% are singletons. The CDR3 extends over 15 amino acids. CDR1 is SGDLS and CDR2 is YYNGEE in the germline V gene. Trimming removed 0 bases at V and 6 bases at J, with 10 bases between. The rearrangement joins TRBV9 to TRBJ1-6, with a possible D match to TRBD1 (5 bases). Specimen: peripheral blood. The sequence derives from a woman aged 50 to 60 with COVID-19, enrolled during active disease. CDR3 protein: CASSVDPQANSPLHF. In nucleotides, the CDR3 is TGTGCCAGCAGCGTAGATCCACAGGCTAATTCACCCCTCCACTTT.